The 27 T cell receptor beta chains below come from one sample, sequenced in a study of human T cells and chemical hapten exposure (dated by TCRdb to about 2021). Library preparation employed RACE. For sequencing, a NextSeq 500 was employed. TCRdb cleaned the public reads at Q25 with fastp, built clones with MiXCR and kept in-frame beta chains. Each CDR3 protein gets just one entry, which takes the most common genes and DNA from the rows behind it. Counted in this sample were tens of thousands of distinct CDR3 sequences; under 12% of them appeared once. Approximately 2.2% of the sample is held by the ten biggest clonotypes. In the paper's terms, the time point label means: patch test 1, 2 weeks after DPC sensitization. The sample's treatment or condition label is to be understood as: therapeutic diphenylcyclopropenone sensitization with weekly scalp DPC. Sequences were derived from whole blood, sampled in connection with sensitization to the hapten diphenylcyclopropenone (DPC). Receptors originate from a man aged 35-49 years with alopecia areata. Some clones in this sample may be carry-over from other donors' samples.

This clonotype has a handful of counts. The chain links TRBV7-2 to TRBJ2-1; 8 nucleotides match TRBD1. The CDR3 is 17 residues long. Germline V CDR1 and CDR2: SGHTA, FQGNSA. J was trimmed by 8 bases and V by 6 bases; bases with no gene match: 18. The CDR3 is CASRLGSGRGLEDEQFF. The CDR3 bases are TGTGCCAGCAGACTCGGATCGGGCAGGGGGCTAGAGGATGAGCAGTTCTTC.

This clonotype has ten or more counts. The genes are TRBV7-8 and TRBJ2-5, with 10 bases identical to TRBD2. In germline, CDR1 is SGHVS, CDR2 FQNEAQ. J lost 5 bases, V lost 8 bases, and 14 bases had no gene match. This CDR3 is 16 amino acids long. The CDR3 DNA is TGTGCCAGCCCACCGCCCAGCGGGAGGGCCCAGGAGACCCAGTACTTC. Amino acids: CASPPPSGRAQETQYF.

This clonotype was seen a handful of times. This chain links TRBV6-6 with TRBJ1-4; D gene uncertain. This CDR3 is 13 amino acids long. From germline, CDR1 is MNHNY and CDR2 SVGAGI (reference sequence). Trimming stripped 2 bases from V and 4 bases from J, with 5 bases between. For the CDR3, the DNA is TGTGCCAGCAGTTACGGATATAATGAAAAACTGTTTTTT. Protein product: CASSYGYNEKLFF.

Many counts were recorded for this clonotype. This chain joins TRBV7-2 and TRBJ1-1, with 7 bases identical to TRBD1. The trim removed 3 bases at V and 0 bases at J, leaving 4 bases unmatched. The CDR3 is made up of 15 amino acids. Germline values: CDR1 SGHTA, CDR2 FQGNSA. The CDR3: CASSLRTGLNTEAFF. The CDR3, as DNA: TGTGCCAGCAGCTTGAGGACAGGATTGAACACTGAAGCTTTCTTT.

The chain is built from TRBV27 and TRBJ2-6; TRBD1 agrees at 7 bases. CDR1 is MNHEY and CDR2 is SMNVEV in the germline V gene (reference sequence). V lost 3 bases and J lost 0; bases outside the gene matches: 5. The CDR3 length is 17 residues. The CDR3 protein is CASSLSGTASGANVLTF. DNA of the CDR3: TGTGCCAGCAGTTTGTCCGGGACAGCCTCTGGGGCCAACGTCCTGACTTTC. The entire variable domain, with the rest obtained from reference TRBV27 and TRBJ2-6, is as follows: EAQVTQNPRYLITVTGKKLTVTCSQNMNHEYMSWYRQDPGLGLRQIYYSMNVEVTDKGDVPEGYKVSRKEKRNFPLILESPSPNQTSLYFCASSLSGTASGANVLTFGAGSRLTVL.

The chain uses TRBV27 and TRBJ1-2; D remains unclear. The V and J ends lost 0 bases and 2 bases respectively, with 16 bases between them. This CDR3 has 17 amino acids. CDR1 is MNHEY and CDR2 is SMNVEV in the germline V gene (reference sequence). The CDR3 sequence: CASSLSQEVYKNYGYTF. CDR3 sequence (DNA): TGTGCCAGCAGTTTATCTCAGGAGGTCTATAAGAACTATGGCTACACCTTC.

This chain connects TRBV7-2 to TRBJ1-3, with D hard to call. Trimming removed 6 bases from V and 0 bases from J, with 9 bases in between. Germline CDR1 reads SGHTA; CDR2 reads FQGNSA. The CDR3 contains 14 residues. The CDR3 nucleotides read TGTGCCAGCAGGCGAACGGTCTCTGGAAACACCATATATTTT. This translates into CASRRTVSGNTIYF.

CDR3 protein: CASSFGETSGRAGELFF. Here the CDR3 DNA reads TGTGCCAGCAGTTTTGGGGAGACTAGCGGGAGGGCCGGGGAGCTGTTTTTT. The rearrangement links TRBV12-3 or TRBV12-4 to TRBJ2-2, with 14 bases that match TRBD2. The CDR3 contains 17 residues. With 3 bases clipped from V and 6 bases from J, the junction kept 6 bases outside the gene matches.

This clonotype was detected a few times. CDR3 sequence (DNA): TGTGCCAGCAGCTTAGCAGGGATTCTAAGACAGCCCCAGCATTTT. Its translation is CASSLAGILRQPQHF. The V call is TRBV7-2, the J call TRBJ1-5, with unresolved D. The CDR3 extends over 15 amino acids. Germline V lookup: CDR1 SGHTA, CDR2 FQGNSA. V was shortened by 0 bases and J by 7 bases, with 13 bases between the two germline ends.

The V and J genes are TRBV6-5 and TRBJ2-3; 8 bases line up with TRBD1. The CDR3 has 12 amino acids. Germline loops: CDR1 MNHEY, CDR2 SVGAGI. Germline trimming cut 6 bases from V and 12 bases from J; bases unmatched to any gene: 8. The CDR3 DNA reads TGTGCCAGCAGGCCCAGTCAGGGGGCTCAGTATTTT. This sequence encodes CASRPSQGAQYF.

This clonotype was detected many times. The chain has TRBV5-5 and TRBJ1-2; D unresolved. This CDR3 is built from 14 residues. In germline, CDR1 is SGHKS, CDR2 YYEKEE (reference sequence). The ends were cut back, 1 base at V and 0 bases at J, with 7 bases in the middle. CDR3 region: CASSLTDTNYGYTF. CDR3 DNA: TGTGCCAGCAGCTTGACAGATACTAACTATGGCTACACCTTC. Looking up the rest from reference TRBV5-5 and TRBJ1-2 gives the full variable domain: DAGVTQSPTHLIKTRGQQVTLRCSPISGHKSVSWYQQVLGQGPQFIFQYYEKEERGRGNFPDRFSARQFPNYSSELNVNALLLGDSALYLCASSLTDTNYGYTFGSGTRLTVV.

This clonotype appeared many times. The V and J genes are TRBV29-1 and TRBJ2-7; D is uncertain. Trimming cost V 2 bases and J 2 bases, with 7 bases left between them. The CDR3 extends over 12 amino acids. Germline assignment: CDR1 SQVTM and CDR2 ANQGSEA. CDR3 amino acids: CSVEQATYEQYV. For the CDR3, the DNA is TGCAGCGTTGAACAGGCCACCTACGAGCAGTACGTC.

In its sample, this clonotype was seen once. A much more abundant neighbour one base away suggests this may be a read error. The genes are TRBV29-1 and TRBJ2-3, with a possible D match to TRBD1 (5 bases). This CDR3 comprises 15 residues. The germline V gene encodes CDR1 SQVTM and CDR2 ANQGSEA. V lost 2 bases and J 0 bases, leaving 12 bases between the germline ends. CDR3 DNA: TGCAGCGTTGAAAATCGAAGGGGAAGCACAGATACGCAGTATTTT. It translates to CSVENRRGSTDTQYF.

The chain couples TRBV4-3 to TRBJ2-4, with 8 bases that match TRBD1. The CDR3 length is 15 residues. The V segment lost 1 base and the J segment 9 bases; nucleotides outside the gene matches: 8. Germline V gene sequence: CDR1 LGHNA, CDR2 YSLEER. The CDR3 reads CASSQGDRPGVIQYF. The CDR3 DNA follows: TGCGCCAGCAGCCAAGGGGACAGGCCGGGGGTCATTCAGTACTTC.

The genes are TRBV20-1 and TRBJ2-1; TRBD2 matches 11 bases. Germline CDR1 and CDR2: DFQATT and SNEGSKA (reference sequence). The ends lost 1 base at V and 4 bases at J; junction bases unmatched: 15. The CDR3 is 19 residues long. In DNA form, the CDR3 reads TGCAGTGCTAGAGGCCGTAGCGGGAGGGCTAGCGGGGTATACAATGAGCAGTTCTTC. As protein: CSARGRSGRASGVYNEQFF.

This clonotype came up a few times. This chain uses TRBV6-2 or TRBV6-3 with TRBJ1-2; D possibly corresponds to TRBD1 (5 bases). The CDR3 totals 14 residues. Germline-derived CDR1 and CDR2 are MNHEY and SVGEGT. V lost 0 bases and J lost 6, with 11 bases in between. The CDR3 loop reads CASSYSAGMDGYTF. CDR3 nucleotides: TGTGCCAGCAGTTACTCGGCAGGGATGGATGGCTACACCTTC.

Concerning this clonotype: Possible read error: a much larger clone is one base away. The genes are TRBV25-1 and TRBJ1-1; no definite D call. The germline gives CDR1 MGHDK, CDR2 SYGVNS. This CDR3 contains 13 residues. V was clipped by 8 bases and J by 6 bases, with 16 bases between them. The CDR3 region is CASGPTPRAEAFF. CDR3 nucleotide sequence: TGTGCCAGCGGACCGACACCAAGGGCTGAAGCTTTCTTT. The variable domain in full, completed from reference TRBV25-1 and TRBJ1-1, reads EADIYQTPRYLVIGTGKKITLECSQTMGHDKMYWYQQDPGMELHLIHYSYGVNSTEKGDLSSESTVSRIRTEHFPLTLESARPSHTSQYLCASGPTPRAEAFFGQGTRLTVV.

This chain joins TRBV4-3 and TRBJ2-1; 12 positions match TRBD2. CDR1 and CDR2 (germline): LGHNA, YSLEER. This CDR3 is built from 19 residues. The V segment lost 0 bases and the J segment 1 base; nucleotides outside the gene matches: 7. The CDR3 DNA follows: TGCGCCAGCAGCCAAGACAGCCCTAGCGGGGGGGGGTCCTACAATGAGCAGTTCTTC. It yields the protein CASSQDSPSGGGSYNEQFF.

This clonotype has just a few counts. CDR3 in DNA: TGTGCCAGCAGCGAAACAGGGAAGAGAACTCAGCCCCAGCATTTT. Its protein product is CASSETGKRTQPQHF. The chain has TRBV9 and TRBJ1-5; possible D gene TRBD1, 6 bases. This CDR3 region has 15 residues. With 3 bases removed from V and 6 bases from J, the gap between germline ends came to 16 bases. Per germline, CDR1 SGDLS and CDR2 YYNGEE.

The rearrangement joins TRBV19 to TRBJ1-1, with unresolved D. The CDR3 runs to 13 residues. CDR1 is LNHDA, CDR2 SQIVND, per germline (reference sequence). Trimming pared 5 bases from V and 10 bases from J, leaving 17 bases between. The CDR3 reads CASSVREDPGAFF. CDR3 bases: TGTGCCAGTAGTGTGCGAGAGGACCCGGGAGCTTTCTTT.

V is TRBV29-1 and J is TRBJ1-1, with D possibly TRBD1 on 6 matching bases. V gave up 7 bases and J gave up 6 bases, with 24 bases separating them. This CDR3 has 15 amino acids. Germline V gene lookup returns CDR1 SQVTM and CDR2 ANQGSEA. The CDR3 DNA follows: TGCAGCGGTAAGACAAGGACAGATTTTTATGCTGAAGCTTTCTTT. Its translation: CSGKTRTDFYAEAFF.

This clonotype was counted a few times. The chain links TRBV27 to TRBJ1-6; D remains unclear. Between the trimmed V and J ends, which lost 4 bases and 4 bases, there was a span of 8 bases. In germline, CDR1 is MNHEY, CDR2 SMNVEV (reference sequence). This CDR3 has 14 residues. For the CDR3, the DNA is TGTGCCAGCAGTTCGCCTATTTATAATTCACCCCTCCACTTT. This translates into CASSSPIYNSPLHF.

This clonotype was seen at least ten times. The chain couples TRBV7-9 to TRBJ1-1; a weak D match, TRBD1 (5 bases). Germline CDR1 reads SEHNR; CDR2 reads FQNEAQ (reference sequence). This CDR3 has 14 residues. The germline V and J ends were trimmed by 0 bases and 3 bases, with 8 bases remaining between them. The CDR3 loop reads CASSLAMGHTEAFF. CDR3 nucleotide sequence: TGTGCCAGCAGCTTAGCAATGGGGCACACTGAAGCTTTCTTT.

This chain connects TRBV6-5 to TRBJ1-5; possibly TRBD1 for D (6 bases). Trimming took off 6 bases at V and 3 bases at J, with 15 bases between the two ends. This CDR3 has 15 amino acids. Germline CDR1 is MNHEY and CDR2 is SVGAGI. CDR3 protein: CASSQDSTHNQPQHF. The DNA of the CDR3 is TGTGCCAGCAGCCAGGACAGCACCCACAATCAGCCCCAGCATTTT.

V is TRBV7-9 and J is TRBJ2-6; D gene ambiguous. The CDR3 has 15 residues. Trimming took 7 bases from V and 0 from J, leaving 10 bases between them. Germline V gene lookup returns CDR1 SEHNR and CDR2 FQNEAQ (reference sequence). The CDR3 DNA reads TGTGCCAGCACCTCCTGGGTCTCTGGGGCCAACGTCCTGACTTTC. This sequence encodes CASTSWVSGANVLTF.

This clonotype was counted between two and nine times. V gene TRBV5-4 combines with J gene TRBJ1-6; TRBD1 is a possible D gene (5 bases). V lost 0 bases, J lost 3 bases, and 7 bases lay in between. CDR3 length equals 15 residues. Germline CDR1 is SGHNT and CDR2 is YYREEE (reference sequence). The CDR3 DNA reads TGTGCCAGCAGCTTGGTTGGACACTATAATTCACCCCTCCACTTT. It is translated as CASSLVGHYNSPLHF.

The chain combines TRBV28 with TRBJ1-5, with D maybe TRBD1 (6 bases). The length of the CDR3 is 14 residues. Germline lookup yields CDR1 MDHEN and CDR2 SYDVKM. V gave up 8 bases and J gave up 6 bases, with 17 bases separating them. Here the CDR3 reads CASSKQGYSQPQHF. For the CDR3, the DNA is TGTGCCAGCTCTAAACAGGGATATAGTCAGCCCCAGCATTTT.